These T cell receptor beta chains were read from a single sample in a study of blood T cell repertoires in COVID-19. Profiling relied on immunoSEQ multiplex PCR, and the TCRdb table lists in-frame clones only, not all of them. Of more than 65,000 clones listed, over 65% are singletons. Material: peripheral blood. The source is a woman in her sixties or seventies with acute or convalescent COVID-19. CDR3s include the opening cysteine and the closing phenylalanine or tryptophan. A D gene is named only where the DNA matches it firmly. Where a row states a size, it is once, few, many or the class of an expanded clone; other rows omit it.

D | size | J | V | CDR3 | DNA
TRBD1 | - | TRBJ2-7 | TRBV2 | CASGGDRAYEQYF | TGTGCCAGCGGGGGGGACAGGGCCTACGAGCAGTACTTC
- | once | TRBJ2-7 | TRBV27 | CASSSLSGPYEQYF | TGTGCCAGCAGTTCCCTCTCAGGGCCCTACGAGCAGTACTTC
TRBD1 | - | TRBJ1-2 | TRBV5-4 | CASSLRGGARKNYGYTF | TGTGCCAGCAGCTTGCGAGGGGGCGCGAGAAAGAACTATGGCTACACCTTC
TRBD2 | - | TRBJ2-7 | TRBV13 | CASSLNAPGLVIGEQYF | TGTGCCAGCAGCTTAAACGCTCCGGGACTAGTAATTGGCGAGCAGTACTTC
- | - | TRBJ1-5 | TRBV19 | CASTRGGDQPQHF | TGTGCCAGTACCCGGGGCGGGGATCAGCCCCAGCATTTT
TRBD2 | - | TRBJ2-3 | TRBV10-2 | CASSEGGRATDTQYF | TGCGCCAGCAGTGAAGGCGGGAGGGCCACCGATACGCAGTATTTT
- | few | TRBJ2-1 | TRBV2 | CASSEGHDPYNEQFF | TGTGCCAGCAGTGAAGGACACGACCCCTACAATGAGCAGTTCTTC
- | - | TRBJ1-6 | TRBV5-4 | CASSLDSAGANSPLHF | TGTGCCAGCAGCTTGGATTCGGCAGGGGCAAATTCACCCCTCCACTTT
- | - | TRBJ2-1 | TRBV6-2/TRBV6-3 | CASSYDREQFF | TGTGCCAGCAGTTACGACAGGGAGCAGTTCTTC
TRBD1 | - | TRBJ1-2 | TRBV7-3 | CASSLTGTGGINGYTF | TGTGCCAGCAGCTTAACAGGGACAGGGGGCATTAATGGCTACACCTTC
- | - | TRBJ2-1 | TRBV3-1/TRBV3-2 | CASSKASSFEQFF | TGTGCCAGCAGCAAAGCTAGTTCTTTCGAGCAGTTCTTC